A single sample gave rise to the 8 T cell receptor beta chains below, sequenced in a study of blood T cell repertoires in COVID-19 (dated by TCRdb to the early 2020s). The method behind the library was the immunoSEQ multiplex PCR assay. Here the immuneACCESS table is served through TCRdb, limited to in-frame sequences with V and J called. Missing clones are a known gap in these copies; in checked studies unresolved V genes cover under half, and the rest lacks a known reason. The sample profile shows 250,000 or so clones; over 70% of them were found once. About 3.4% of the sample goes to the ten largest clones. Input material: PBMCs or T cells enriched from blood (not recorded which). All receptors come from a woman aged 40-49 years who had been exposed to COVID-19.

The chain links TRBV28 to TRBJ2-7; 10 bases are shared with TRBD1. Germline CDR1 reads MDHEN; CDR2 reads SYDVKM. With V trimmed by 5 bases and J by 2 bases, 6 bases remained unmatched. This CDR3 spans 15 amino acids. CDR3 residues: CASSPRTGGPYEQYF. The CDR3 DNA is TGTGCCAGCAGTCCGAGGACAGGGGGTCCCTACGAGCAGTACTTC.

J is TRBJ1-2 and V is TRBV4-3, with D possibly TRBD1 on 6 matching bases. This CDR3 region has 14 residues. The germline V gene has CDR1 LGHNA and CDR2 YSLEER. The V end was cut by 0 bases, the J end by 8 bases, with 13 bases between. CDR3 sequence reads: CASSQDGTKVGYTF. The CDR3 DNA reads TGCGCCAGCAGCCAAGACGGGACAAAGGTCGGCTACACCTTC.

The V call is TRBV6-5, the J call TRBJ2-2; TRBD1 matches 8 bases. Germline V lookup: CDR1 MNHEY, CDR2 SVGAGI. Trimming at V came to 6 bases and at J to 4 bases, leaving 7 bases not matched to a gene. This CDR3 region has 15 residues. The CDR3 DNA is TGTGCCAGCAGAGGGACAGGCCTTGGCACCGGGGAGCTGTTTTTT. It yields the protein CASRGTGLGTGELFF.

The chain links TRBV7-9 to TRBJ2-3, with 7 bases matching TRBD2. Per germline, CDR1 SEHNR and CDR2 FQNEAQ (reference sequence). This CDR3 is 18 amino acids long. The V segment lost 1 base and the J segment 5 bases; nucleotides outside the gene matches: 15. The CDR3 sequence is CASSLVAHMRGREDTQYF. In DNA, the CDR3 is TGTGCCAGCAGCTTAGTCGCTCACATGCGGGGGAGGGAAGATACGCAGTATTTT.

The CDR3 DNA reads as TGTGCCAGCAGCCCCGGACTAGCGGGAGCCCTCCGCGGTAGTGAGCAGTTCTTC. It codes for CASSPGLAGALRGSEQFF. J is TRBJ2-1 and V is TRBV5-4; 13 bases map to TRBD2. The CDR3 spans 18 residues. V lost 4 bases and J lost 9; bases outside the gene matches: 16. The germline gives CDR1 SGHNT, CDR2 YYREEE (reference sequence).

The rearrangement joins TRBV6-4 to TRBJ2-3, with 10 bases lining up with TRBD2. Germline-derived CDR1 and CDR2 are MRHNA and SNTAGT. V shed 2 bases and J 2 bases; nucleotides not matched to a gene: 1. The CDR3 length is 15 residues. CDR3 bases: TGTGCCAGCAGTGACAGCGGGGGGGCCACAGATACGCAGTATTTT. Residues: CASSDSGGATDTQYF.

The rearrangement joins TRBV7-9 to TRBJ2-5, with TRBD2 as a possible D gene (5 bases). The CDR3 is made up of 15 amino acids. Trimming took off 2 bases at V and 5 bases at J, with 15 bases between the two ends. CDR1 SEHNR and CDR2 FQNEAQ come from the germline V gene (reference sequence). CDR3 region: CASSLRESGEETQYF. Written as DNA, the CDR3 is TGTGCCAGCAGCTTACGGGAATCTGGGGAGGAGACCCAGTACTTC. The variable domain in full, with the rest retrieved from reference TRBV7-9 and TRBJ2-5, is DTGVSQNPRHKITKRGQNVTFRCDPISEHNRLYWYRQTLGQGPEFLTYFQNEAQLEKSRLLSDRFSAERPKGSFSTLEIQRTEQGDSAMYLCASSLRESGEETQYFGPGTRLLVL.

This clone was observed a handful of times. The V call is TRBV3-1 (or the pseudogene TRBV3-2), the J call TRBJ2-7; 10 bases match TRBD2. V lost 1 base and J lost 3; bases outside the gene matches: 0. CDR1 is LGHDT, CDR2 YNNKEL, per germline (reference sequence). The CDR3 extends over 14 amino acids. CDR3 nucleotides: TGTGCCAGCAGCCAAGGACTAGCGGGCTACGAGCAGTACTTC. This translates into CASSQGLAGYEQYF.